These T cell receptor beta chains were read from a single sample in a study of cytomegalovirus exposure and HLA in healthy donors. Using immunoSEQ multiplex PCR, the repertoire was profiled, and TCRdb retains in-frame clones only, with some absent. The sample yields around 81,000 clones, 63% seen once. The sequenced sample consisted of PBMCs. Source of these receptors: a man aged 25-45 years in good health and CMV-seropositive. Both conserved end residues are part of each CDR3. D genes are given only for firm matches. Clone sizes are given selectively: once, few, many, or a class where the clone is expanded.

size	V	J	D	DNA	CDR3
few	TRBV19	TRBJ2-1	NA	TGTGCCAGTAGGCGCGGGGGACAGGATTACAATGAGCAGTTCTTC	CASRRGGQDYNEQFF
NA	TRBV5-1	TRBJ1-5	TRBD1	TGCGCCAGCAGCTTGACAGGGGGCGATCAGCCCCAGCATTTT	CASSLTGGDQPQHF
NA	TRBV19	TRBJ1-5	NA	TGTGCCAGTAGTATAGTACGGGGGGATAGCAATCAGCCCCAGCATTTT	CASSIVRGDSNQPQHF
NA	TRBV11-2	TRBJ2-7	NA	TGTGCCAGCAGCGGTAAGGACAGAGCCTACGAGCAGTACTTC	CASSGKDRAYEQYF
NA	TRBV11-1	TRBJ2-3	TRBD1	TGTGCCAGCAGCTTAGGGGACAGGCCCCGTTGGGATACGCAGTATTTT	CASSLGDRPRWDTQYF
NA	TRBV27	TRBJ1-1	NA	TGTGCCAGCAGTTTTGGGGCGGCCACTGAAGCTTTCTTT	CASSFGAATEAFF
NA	TRBV5-1	TRBJ2-3	TRBD1	TGCGCCAGCAGCTTGGAAGGGACAGGGGACGGGAAGACAGATACGCAGTATTTT	CASSLEGTGDGKTDTQYF
NA	TRBV29-1	TRBJ2-7	TRBD2	TGCAGCGTTGAAGATGGAGTGAGCGGGGCCACAACCTACGAGCAGTACTTC	CSVEDGVSGATTYEQYF
NA	TRBV5-1	TRBJ2-7	TRBD2	TGCGCCAGCGGGCCGGGACTAGCGGGAGTAAAGGGAAACTACGAGCAGTACTTC	CASGPGLAGVKGNYEQYF
NA	TRBV9	TRBJ1-2	NA	TGTGCCAGCAGCGTTGGGGGGGGCAACTATGGCTACACCTTC	CASSVGGGNYGYTF
NA	TRBV11-3	TRBJ2-2	TRBD2	TGTGCCAGCAGCCACGGACTAGCGGGAGTCCCAGGGGGGGAGCTGTTTTTT	CASSHGLAGVPGGELFF
NA	TRBV28	TRBJ2-1	TRBD2	TGTGCCAGCAGCTCAGCGGGAGGGCCAATAAATGAGCAGTTCTTC	CASSSAGGPINEQFF
NA	TRBV7-8	TRBJ1-6	NA	TGTGCCAGCAGCGGCAGGGTCAGCAATTCACCCCTCCACTTT	CASSGRVSNSPLHF
NA	TRBV4-1	TRBJ2-3	TRBD1	TGCGCCAGCAGCCCGGGACAGGGGGTCACAGATACGCAGTATTTT	CASSPGQGVTDTQYF
NA	TRBV10-1	TRBJ2-6	TRBD1	TGCGCCAGCAGTGAGTATGGGGACAGGGGGACCGCGAACTCTGGGGCCAACGTCCTGACTTTC	CASSEYGDRGTANSGANVLTF
NA	TRBV7-9	TRBJ2-2	NA	TGTTCCAGCAGCTATAGCGGACGGGGGACCGGGGAGCTGTTTTTT	CSSSYSGRGTGELFF
NA	TRBV28	TRBJ1-4	NA	TGTGCCAGCAGCCCGACCGGCAGGGCGCCTGGGAAACTGTTTTTT	CASSPTGRAPGKLFF
few	TRBV5-1	TRBJ2-3	TRBD2	TGCGCCAGCAGCTGGGGGACTAGCGGGAGAAGAGATACGCAGTATTTT	CASSWGTSGRRDTQYF
NA	TRBV5-1	TRBJ2-5	NA	TGCGCCAGCAGCTTGGCGGGGGGCGAGACCCAGTACTTC	CASSLAGGETQYF
NA	TRBV6-1	TRBJ2-7	TRBD2	TGTGCCAGCAGTTTCGCTGGACTAGCGGGCGGCGAGCAGTACTTC	CASSFAGLAGGEQYF
NA	TRBV6-1	TRBJ2-7	NA	TGTGCCAGCAGTGGGACGGGAGAAGTCTACGAGCAGTACTTC	CASSGTGEVYEQYF
NA	TRBV5-1	TRBJ2-7	TRBD1	TGCGCCAGCAGCTGGGGATACGGGGACAGGTTCTACGAGCAGTACTTC	CASSWGYGDRFYEQYF
NA	TRBV14	TRBJ1-2	TRBD1	TGTGCCAGCAGCGACACAGGGGAGGTTAACTATGGCTACACCTTC	CASSDTGEVNYGYTF
NA	TRBV19	TRBJ1-2	TRBD1	TGTGCCACCGCGACAGGGTCCTATGGCTACACCTTC	CATATGSYGYTF
few	TRBV7-9	TRBJ2-1	NA	TGTGCCAGCAGCTTTACTAATGAGCAGTTCTTC	CASSFTNEQFF
few	TRBV6-1	TRBJ2-1	NA	TGTGCCAGCAGTGAAGCTTCTGGAGGGCTCTACAATGAGCAGTTCTTC	CASSEASGGLYNEQFF
NA	TRBV6-5	TRBJ1-4	NA	TGTGCCAGCAGTTCTCCAGGGGCCCCTAATGAAAAACTGTTTTTT	CASSSPGAPNEKLFF
NA	TRBV7-9	TRBJ2-5	NA	TGTGCCAGCATCCGTGGCCTCACGGGAGTTGGGGAGACCCAGTACTTC	CASIRGLTGVGETQYF
few	TRBV6-5	TRBJ2-2	TRBD1	TGTGCCAGCAGTTACACAGGGGGCTCAACCGGGGAGCTGTTTTTT	CASSYTGGSTGELFF
NA	TRBV27	TRBJ2-5	TRBD1	TGTGCCAGCAGTTTACTTGGGGACAGACAAGAGACCCAGTACTTC	CASSLLGDRQETQYF
NA	TRBV5-4	TRBJ2-5	TRBD1	TGTGCCAGCAGCTCCGCCGGGACAGGGGGAGGGACCCAGTACTTC	CASSSAGTGGGTQYF
NA	TRBV4-2	TRBJ1-3	TRBD1	TGTGCCAGCCGCGAGACAGGGAGCTCTGGAAACACCATATATTTT	CASRETGSSGNTIYF
NA	TRBV7-2	TRBJ1-5	NA	TGTGCCAGCAGCTTAGGCGCCCCCAGGGGAAGCCAGCCCCAGCATTTT	CASSLGAPRGSQPQHF
NA	TRBV19	TRBJ2-6	TRBD1	TGTGCCAGTAGTATACCGGGACAGGGGTTCGGGGCCAACGTCCTGACTTTC	CASSIPGQGFGANVLTF
NA	TRBV14	TRBJ1-3	NA	TGTGCCAGCAGCCAAGATACTCGATCGGCAGGCACTCTTCGGAACACCATATATTTT	CASSQDTRSAGTLRNTIYF
NA	TRBV6-5	TRBJ1-5	TRBD1	TGTGCCAGCAGTTTGTGGGGGACAGTGAGCCAGCCCCAGCATTTT	CASSLWGTVSQPQHF
NA	TRBV29-1	TRBJ2-3	TRBD1	TGCAGCGTCGCCAACCGGGACAGGGGAGATACGCAGTATTTT	CSVANRDRGDTQYF
few	TRBV15	TRBJ1-5	NA	TGTGCCACCAGCAGAGGGAGGGGTCTAGATACGCAGCCCCAGCATTTT	CATSRGRGLDTQPQHF
NA	TRBV7-9	TRBJ2-1	TRBD2	TGTGCCAGCAGCGCTTACGGGACGGGACTAGCGACCTACAATGAGCAGTTCTTC	CASSAYGTGLATYNEQFF
NA	TRBV28	TRBJ2-1	NA	TGTGCCAGCAGTTTAAAGACAGGGAGGAATGAGCAGTTCTTC	CASSLKTGRNEQFF
few	TRBV9	TRBJ1-2	NA	TGTGCCAGCGGGGGCAGGGTCTATGGCTACACCTTC	CASGGRVYGYTF
few	TRBV19	TRBJ2-7	NA	TGTGCCAGTAGGACAGACACGCTTAACCCCTACGAGCAGTACTTC	CASRTDTLNPYEQYF
NA	TRBV18	TRBJ2-7	NA	TGTGCCAGCTCACCACAGGAGAATTACGAGCAGTACTTC	CASSPQENYEQYF
NA	TRBV6-6	TRBJ2-4	TRBD1	TGTGCCAGCAGTCCAGGGACAGGGGGTGGTGTTCAGTACTTC	CASSPGTGGGVQYF
NA	TRBV27	TRBJ2-1	TRBD2	TGTGCCAGCAGTTTAACTAGCGGGAGGGTCTACAATGAGCAGTTCTTC	CASSLTSGRVYNEQFF
once	TRBV6-1	TRBJ2-3	TRBD2	TGTGCCAGCAGTGGACTAGCGGGGGCCCCTAGCACAGATACGCAGTATTTT	CASSGLAGAPSTDTQYF
once	TRBV28	TRBJ1-3	NA	TGTGCCAGCAGTCCGAGCTGGAGGGGAAACACCATATATTTT	CASSPSWRGNTIYF
few	TRBV27	TRBJ1-5	TRBD1	TGTGCCAGCAGTTGGACAGGGGGCAATCAGCCCCAGCATTTT	CASSWTGGNQPQHF
few	TRBV5-1	TRBJ1-2	NA	TGCGCCAGCAGCTCCCGGGACAACGGTGACTATGGCTACACCTTC	CASSSRDNGDYGYTF
NA	TRBV5-1	TRBJ2-5	TRBD1	TGCGCCAGCAGCTTAAGGACAGGGGCCGAAGAGACCCAGTACTTC	CASSLRTGAEETQYF
once	TRBV7-2	TRBJ2-3	NA	TGTGCCAGCAGCACCCAAAGCGCACGAACAGATACGCAGTATTTT	CASSTQSARTDTQYF
NA	TRBV6-5	TRBJ2-7	TRBD2	TGTGCCAGCAGTGCGGGGGGGTCTTACTCCTACGAGCAGTACTTC	CASSAGGSYSYEQYF
once	TRBV2	TRBJ1-1	NA	TGTGCCAGTGCGATTGATCGAACGAACACTGAAGCTTTCTTT	CASAIDRTNTEAFF